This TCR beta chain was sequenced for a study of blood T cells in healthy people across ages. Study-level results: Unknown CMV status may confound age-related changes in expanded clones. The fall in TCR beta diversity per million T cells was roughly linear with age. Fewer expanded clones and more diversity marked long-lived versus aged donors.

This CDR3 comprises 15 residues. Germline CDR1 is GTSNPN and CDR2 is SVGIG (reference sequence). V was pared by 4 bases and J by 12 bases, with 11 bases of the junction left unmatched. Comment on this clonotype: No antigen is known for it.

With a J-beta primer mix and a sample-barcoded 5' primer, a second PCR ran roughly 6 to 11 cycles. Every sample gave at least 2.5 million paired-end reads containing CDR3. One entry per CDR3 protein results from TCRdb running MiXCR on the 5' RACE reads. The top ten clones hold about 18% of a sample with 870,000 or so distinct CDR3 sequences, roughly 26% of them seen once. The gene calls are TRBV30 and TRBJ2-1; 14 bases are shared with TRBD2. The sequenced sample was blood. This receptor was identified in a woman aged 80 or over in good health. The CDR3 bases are TGTGCCTGGACTCGGACTAGCGGGGGGTCTTGGGGGCAGTTCTTC. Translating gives CAWTRTSGGSWGQFF. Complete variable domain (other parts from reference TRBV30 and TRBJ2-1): SQTIHQWPATLVQPVGSPLSLECTVEGTSNPNLYWYRQAAGRGLQLLFYSVGIGQISSEVPQNLSASRPQDRQFILSSKKLLLSDSGFYLCAWTRTSGGSWGQFFGPGTRLTVL.